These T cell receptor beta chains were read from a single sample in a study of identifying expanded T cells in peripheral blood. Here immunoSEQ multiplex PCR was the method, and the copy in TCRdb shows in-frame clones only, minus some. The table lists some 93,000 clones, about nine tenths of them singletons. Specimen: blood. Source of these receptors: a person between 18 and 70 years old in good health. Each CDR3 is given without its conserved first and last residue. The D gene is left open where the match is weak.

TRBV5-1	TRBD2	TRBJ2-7	ASSLGTSGRALEQY
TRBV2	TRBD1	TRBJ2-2	ASRRGQGSGGELF
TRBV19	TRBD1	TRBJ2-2	ASSSGTGGVGNTGELF
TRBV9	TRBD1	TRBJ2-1	ASSPPRTGGYNEQF
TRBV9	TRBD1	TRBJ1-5	ASSVATGTVLSNQPQH
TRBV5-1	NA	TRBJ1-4	ASSPLGSAHEKLF
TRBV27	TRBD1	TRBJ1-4	ASFSLGQPEKLF
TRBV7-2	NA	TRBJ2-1	ASSKRQAEQF
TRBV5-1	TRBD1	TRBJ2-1	ASSLEQGRLSYNEQF
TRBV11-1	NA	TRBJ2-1	ASSLGLDSYNEQF
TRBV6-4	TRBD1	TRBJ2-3	ASSDSGQGLDTQY
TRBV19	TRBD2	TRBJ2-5	ASKRGGEPETQY
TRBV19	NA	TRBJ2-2	ASRRDNTGELF
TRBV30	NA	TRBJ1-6	AWSDNRENSPLH
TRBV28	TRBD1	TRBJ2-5	ASSQTGSTETQY
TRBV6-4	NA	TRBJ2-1	ASSAGDSYNEQF
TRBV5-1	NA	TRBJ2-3	ASSLTGRTDTQY
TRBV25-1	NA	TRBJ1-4	ASKNRLENEKLF
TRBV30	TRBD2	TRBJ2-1	AWREPGTSAFNEQF
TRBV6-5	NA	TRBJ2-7	ASRRQLLSYEQY
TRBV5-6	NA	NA	ASSLGRYEQY
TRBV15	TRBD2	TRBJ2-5	ATSSAVSGGETQY
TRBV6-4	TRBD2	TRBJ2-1	ASSDETSGGSNEQF
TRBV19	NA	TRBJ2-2	ASSSAIDANTGELF